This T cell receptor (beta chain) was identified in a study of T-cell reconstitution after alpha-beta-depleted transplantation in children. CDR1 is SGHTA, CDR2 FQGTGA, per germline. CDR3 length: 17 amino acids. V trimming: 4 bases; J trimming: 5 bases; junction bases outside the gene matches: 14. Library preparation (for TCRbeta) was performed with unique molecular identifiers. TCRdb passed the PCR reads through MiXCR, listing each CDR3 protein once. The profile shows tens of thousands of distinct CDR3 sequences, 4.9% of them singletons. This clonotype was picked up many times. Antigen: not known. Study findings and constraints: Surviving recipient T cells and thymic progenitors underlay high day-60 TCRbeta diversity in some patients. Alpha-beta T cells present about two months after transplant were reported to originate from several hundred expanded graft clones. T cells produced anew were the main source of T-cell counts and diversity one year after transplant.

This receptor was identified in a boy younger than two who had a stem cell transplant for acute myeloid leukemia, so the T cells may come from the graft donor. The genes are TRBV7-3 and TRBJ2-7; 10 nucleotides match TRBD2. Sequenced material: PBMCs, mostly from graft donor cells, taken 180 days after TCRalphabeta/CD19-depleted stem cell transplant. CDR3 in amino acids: CASSSLGTSAFVDEQYF. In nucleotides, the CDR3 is TGTGCCAGCAGCTCACTCGGGACTAGCGCCTTTGTGGACGAGCAGTACTTC.